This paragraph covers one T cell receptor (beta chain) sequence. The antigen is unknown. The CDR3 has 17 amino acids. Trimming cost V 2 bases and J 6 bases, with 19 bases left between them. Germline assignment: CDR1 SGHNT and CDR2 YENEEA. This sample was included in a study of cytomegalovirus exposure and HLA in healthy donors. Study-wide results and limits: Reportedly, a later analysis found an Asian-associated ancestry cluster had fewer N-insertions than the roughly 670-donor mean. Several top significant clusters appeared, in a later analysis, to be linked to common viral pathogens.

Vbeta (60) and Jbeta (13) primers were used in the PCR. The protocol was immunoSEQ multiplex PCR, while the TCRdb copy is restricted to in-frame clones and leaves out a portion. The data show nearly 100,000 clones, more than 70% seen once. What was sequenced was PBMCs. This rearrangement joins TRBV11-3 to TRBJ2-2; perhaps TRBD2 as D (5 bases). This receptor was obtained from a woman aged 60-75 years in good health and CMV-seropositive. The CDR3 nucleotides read TGTGCCAGCAGCTTATCATGGAACCACCCACTAGCCGGGGAGCTGTTTTTT. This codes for CASSLSWNHPLAGELFF.